Presented here are 10 T cell receptor beta chains from one specimen sequenced in a study of T cell changes during pregnancy in multiple sclerosis. Assay used: immunoSEQ multiplex PCR; TCRdb lists only in-frame clones, some missing. Among about 75,000 clones listed, more than 70% were seen once. The material sequenced was peripheral blood, taken in the first trimester of pregnancy. Receptor source: a female donor in good health, enrolled as a control in a pregnancy study.

J is TRBJ2-7 and V is TRBV18; tentative D call: TRBD2 (5 bases). This CDR3 spans 17 amino acids. V was trimmed by 6 bases and J by 0 bases, leaving 21 bases between them. Germline lookup yields CDR1 KGHSH and CDR2 LQKENI. The CDR3 here is CASSLSRGRNTSYEQYF. For the CDR3, the DNA is TGTGCCAGCTCCCTCTCCCGGGGAAGAAATACCTCCTACGAGCAGTACTTC.

The chain carries TRBV6-1 and TRBJ1-4; the match to TRBD1 covers 9 bases. The CDR3 spans 15 residues. The germline CDR1 and CDR2 sequences are MNHNS and SASEGT. The V gene end was trimmed by 5 bases and the J gene end by 3 bases; junction bases not matched to a gene: 4. The CDR3, as DNA: TGTGCCAGCAGTCCCCGGACAGGGGCTAATGAAAAACTGTTTTTT. Residues: CASSPRTGANEKLFF.

This rearrangement joins TRBV9 to TRBJ2-1, with 9 bases that match TRBD2. This CDR3 is built from 16 residues. The trim removed 3 bases at V and 6 bases at J, leaving 10 bases unmatched. Germline lookup yields CDR1 SGDLS and CDR2 YYNGEE. The CDR3 nucleotides read TGTGCCAGCAGCGCTAGACCTAGCGGGAACACCAATGAGCAGTTCTTC. Protein product: CASSARPSGNTNEQFF.

The rearrangement joins TRBV28 to TRBJ2-3, with 13 bases fitting TRBD2. The germline CDR1 and CDR2 sequences are MDHEN and SYDVKM. V dropped 5 bases and J dropped 2; count of bases not matched to a gene: 7. This CDR3 region has 17 residues. CDR3 sequence (DNA): TGTGCCAGCAGTCCAGGGACTAGCGGGATTCCCACAGATACGCAGTATTTT. Translating it yields CASSPGTSGIPTDTQYF.

In its sample, this clone was seen a few times. CDR3 DNA sequence: TGTGCCAGCAGTGAAGCGCGGGAGTTCTCACCCCTCCACTTT. This sequence encodes CASSEAREFSPLHF. V gene TRBV2 combines with J gene TRBJ1-6; D not resolved. Trimming removed 0 bases at V and 10 bases at J, with 10 bases between. Germline lookup yields CDR1 SNHLY and CDR2 FYNNEI. CDR3 length: 14 amino acids.

J is TRBJ2-7 and V is TRBV10-3; D may be TRBD2 (5 bases). The CDR3 totals 14 residues. Trimming pared 4 bases from V and 3 bases from J, leaving 13 bases between. Germline assignment: CDR1 ENHRY and CDR2 SYGVKD. The CDR3 nucleotides are TGTGCCATCAGTGGGAACCCCGGGGACTACGAGCAGTACTTC. It encodes CAISGNPGDYEQYF.

The V gene is TRBV11-2, the J gene TRBJ2-7; 7 bases align to TRBD2. The CDR3 has 18 amino acids. The germline gives CDR1 SGHAT, CDR2 FQNNGV. Trimming removed 4 bases from V and 2 bases from J; junction bases left unmatched: 17. Here the CDR3 DNA reads TGTGCCAGCAGCTCCCTTGAACTACCTAGCGGATCTACCTACGAGCAGTACTTC. Its protein product is CASSSLELPSGSTYEQYF.

The gene calls are TRBV7-9 and TRBJ2-1; 15 nucleotides line up with TRBD2. Germline lookup yields CDR1 SEHNR and CDR2 FQNEAQ (reference sequence). The CDR3 has 17 residues. V trimming: 5 bases; J trimming: 6 bases; junction bases outside the gene matches: 8. CDR3 in amino acids: CASSPGTSGGTRNEQFF. In DNA form, the CDR3 reads TGTGCCAGCAGCCCGGGGACTAGCGGGGGGACCCGCAATGAGCAGTTCTTC.

V usage is TRBV11-1 and J usage is TRBJ2-1; TRBD2 agrees at 14 bases. V gave up 5 bases and J gave up 4 bases; unmatched junction bases: 1. CDR1 SGHAT and CDR2 FQDESV come from the germline V gene (reference sequence). The length of the CDR3 is 15 residues. CDR3 DNA: TGTGCCAGCAGCCGACTAGCGGGGGGGTACAATGAGCAGTTCTTC. Translating it yields CASSRLAGGYNEQFF. Full variable domain (missing parts from reference TRBV11-1 and TRBJ2-1): EAEVAQSPRYKITEKSQAVAFWCDPISGHATLYWYRQILGQGPELLVQFQDESVVDDSQLPKDRFSAERLKGVDSTLKIQPAELGDSAMYLCASSRLAGGYNEQFFGPGTRLTVL.

This clone has a single count. The V call is TRBV4-1, the J call TRBJ2-5; D gene uncertain. The germline gives CDR1 MGHRA, CDR2 YSYEKL. Trimming cost V 0 bases and J 4 bases, with 9 bases left between them. The CDR3 sequence is 14 residues long. The CDR3 bases are TGCGCCAGCAGCCAAGACGAGAGTCGAGAGACCCAGTACTTC. Protein sequence: CASSQDESRETQYF.